This entry lists 9 T cell receptor beta chains sequenced from one sample in a study of CD4+ T cells in melanoma. Profiling relied on immunoSEQ multiplex PCR, and the TCRdb table lists in-frame clones only, not all of them. The table has 15,000 to 20,000 clones, approximately 81% seen once. Sample: cells from a culture (not recorded whether cultured in vitro). These receptors originate from a human donor with melanoma.

This clone was found once. This chain connects TRBV11-2 to TRBJ2-3; D is unclear. This CDR3 contains 14 residues. V was trimmed by 3 bases and J by 3 bases, leaving 10 bases between them. Germline V gene sequence: CDR1 SGHAT, CDR2 FQNNGV. In DNA form, the CDR3 reads TGTGCCAGCAGCTTCCCGACGGCAACAGATACGCAGTATTTT. It specifies CASSFPTATDTQYF.

J is TRBJ2-3 and V is TRBV5-1; TRBD1 matches at 7 bases. The V segment lost 4 bases and the J segment 0 bases; nucleotides outside the gene matches: 2. The CDR3 consists of 14 residues. The germline gives CDR1 SGHRS, CDR2 YFSETQ. CDR3 nucleotides: TGCGCCAGCAGCCTAGGGGGCAGCACAGATACGCAGTATTTT. It specifies CASSLGGSTDTQYF.

The chain joins TRBV2 to TRBJ1-1, with D maybe TRBD1 (6 bases). The germline gives CDR1 SNHLY, CDR2 FYNNEI. This CDR3 spans 16 amino acids. The V end lost 6 bases, the J end lost 1 base, and 18 bases lay between the germline ends. The CDR3 region has the DNA TGTGCCAGCAGACCCCGGGTAGGGACACAGAACACTGAAGCTTTCTTT. Its translation is CASRPRVGTQNTEAFF.

This chain joins TRBV6-5 and TRBJ2-1; TRBD2 might be the D (6 bases). The V and J ends lost 0 bases and 1 base respectively, with 7 bases between them. This CDR3 is built from 15 residues. The V gene's germline CDR1 is MNHEY and CDR2 SVGAGI. The DNA of the CDR3 is TGTGCCAGCAGTTACTCCGGACTATCCTACAATGAGCAGTTCTTC. Its protein is CASSYSGLSYNEQFF.

The chain carries TRBV27 and TRBJ1-6; 8 bases align to TRBD1. The germline CDR1 and CDR2 sequences are MNHEY and SMNVEV (reference sequence). This CDR3 spans 16 amino acids. The trim removed 6 bases at V and 2 bases at J, leaving 6 bases unmatched. CDR3 bases: TGTGCCAGCAGACGACAGGGGACCACCTATAATTCACCCCTCCACTTT. It yields the protein CASRRQGTTYNSPLHF.

The chain employs TRBV19 and TRBJ2-3, with a possible D match to TRBD1 (5 bases). CDR1 is LNHDA, CDR2 SQIVND, per germline (reference sequence). Trimming left V 6 bases short and J 2 bases short, with 12 bases between. The CDR3 spans 14 residues. As DNA, the CDR3 is TGTGCCAGTAGATCCAGGGCTGCCACAGATACGCAGTATTTT. It translates to CASRSRAATDTQYF.

The chain couples TRBV6-1 to TRBJ2-3, with no clear D. CDR1 MNHNS and CDR2 SASEGT come from the germline V gene. The CDR3 has 15 amino acids. Between the trimmed V and J ends, which lost 3 bases and 1 base, there was a span of 11 bases. CDR3 nucleotide sequence: TGTGCCAGCAGTGATCCCGGGTATGGCACAGATACGCAGTATTTT. Protein: CASSDPGYGTDTQYF.

A few counts support this clone. This sequence joins TRBV7-2 and TRBJ2-1; TRBD1 aligns across 9 bases. Losses at the gene ends were 5 bases for V and 4 bases for J; bases not matched to a gene: 6. Germline V lookup: CDR1 SGHTA, CDR2 FQGNSA. This CDR3 comprises 15 residues. In nucleotides, the CDR3 is TGTGCCAGCAGCACCGGGACAGGGAGATACAATGAGCAGTTCTTC. Encoded protein: CASSTGTGRYNEQFF.

This rearrangement joins TRBV30 to TRBJ1-2; D is unclear. Looked up from germline, CDR1 is GTSNPN and CDR2 is SVGIG (reference sequence). Trimming shortened V by 2 bases and J by 8 bases, and 12 bases separated the two germline ends. The CDR3 covers 12 residues. CDR3 sequence: CAWSRPPLGYTF. The CDR3 nucleotides are TGTGCCTGGAGTAGGCCCCCGTTAGGCTACACCTTC.